A single sample is the source of the 16 T cell receptor beta chains below, sequenced in a study of post-analysis software for immune sequencing data (dated by TCRdb to the mid-2010s). Beyond this particular receptor, the publication reports: Patients showed significantly higher frequencies than controls for five TRBV segments, among them TRBV5-6, TRBV5-1 and TRBV20-1.

Library preparation employed PCR. Sequencer: Illumina HiSeq 2500. To reduce PCR and sequencing biases, unique molecular identifiers were built into the TCR beta cDNA libraries. TCRdb cleaned the public reads at Q25 with fastp, built clones with MiXCR and kept in-frame beta chains. Rows matching on CDR3 protein sequence are summarized as one entry with the most common DNA and genes. Present in this sample are under 900,000 distinct CDR3 sequences, approximately 53% of which were seen just once. Roughly 4.4% of the sample is held by the ten biggest clonotypes. These receptors have no known antigen. The material sequenced was blood. Receptors were obtained from a girl aged 10 to 17 with multiple sclerosis.

This clonotype was picked up a small number of times. The chain carries TRBV29-1 and TRBJ1-2; D perhaps matches TRBD1 (6 bases). Germline values: CDR1 SQVTM, CDR2 ANQGSEA. V gave up 4 bases and J gave up 5 bases, with 14 bases separating them. There are 13 residues in the CDR3. CDR3 nucleotides: TGCAGCGTTGTACAGGGTAGTTGGTATGGCTACACCTTC. Translated: CSVVQGSWYGYTF.

V is TRBV27 and J is TRBJ1-5; D not certain. CDR1 and CDR2 from the germline V gene are MNHEY and SMNVEV (reference sequence). V lost 0 bases, J lost 2 bases, and 5 bases lay in between. The CDR3 spans 14 residues. The CDR3 region is CASSLSIGNQPQHF. CDR3 bases: TGTGCCAGCAGTTTATCTATAGGCAATCAGCCCCAGCATTTT.

This clonotype was detected only a few times. The genes are TRBV20-1 and TRBJ2-1; the match to TRBD2 covers 8 bases. J gave up 3 bases and V 3 bases, and 13 bases lay outside the gene matches. CDR3 length equals 17 residues. Germline V gene sequence: CDR1 DFQATT, CDR2 SNEGSKA (reference sequence). The CDR3 sequence: CSARTSGSGTFYNEQFF. The DNA for the CDR3 is TGCAGTGCTAGGACCAGCGGGAGTGGGACCTTCTACAATGAGCAGTTCTTC.

The genes are TRBV29-1 and TRBJ2-1, with 7 bases matching TRBD1. The trim removed 6 bases at V and 3 bases at J, leaving 8 bases unmatched. Germline V gene sequence: CDR1 SQVTM, CDR2 ANQGSEA. The CDR3 loop spans 14 amino acids. The DNA for the CDR3 is TGCAGCGTGCCGTGGGGACAGTTCTACAATGAGCAGTTCTTC. Residues: CSVPWGQFYNEQFF.

V is TRBV5-8 and J is TRBJ1-6; D possibly corresponds to TRBD1 (6 bases). CDR1 and CDR2 from the germline V gene are SGHTS and YDEGEE. The V gene lost 0 bases and the J gene lost 8 bases, with 15 bases spanning the gap. The CDR3 has 16 residues. CDR3 in DNA: TGTGCCAGCAGCTTGGAGGGGGGACGAGGGGATTCACCCCTCCACTTT. This codes for CASSLEGGRGDSPLHF.

Here the CDR3 reads CASSGVWRTYEQYF. CDR3 sequence (DNA): TGTGCCAGCAGTGGGGTCTGGAGGACTTACGAGCAGTACTTC. V and J are TRBV6-1 and TRBJ2-7, with TRBD2 as a possible D gene (5 bases). The germline CDR1 and CDR2 sequences are MNHNS and SASEGT. CDR3 length: 14 amino acids. Trimming stripped 4 bases from V and 4 bases from J, with 14 bases between.

This chain links TRBV29-1 with TRBJ1-2; a weak D match, TRBD1 (6 bases). With 3 bases removed from V and 2 bases from J, the gap between germline ends came to 10 bases. Germline CDR1 SQVTM, CDR2 ANQGSEA. The CDR3 is 13 residues long. The CDR3 region has the DNA TGCAGCGTTGATCACAGGGTGAACTATGGCTACACCTTC. This sequence encodes CSVDHRVNYGYTF.

The J gene is TRBJ2-3, the V gene TRBV18; 10 bases line up with TRBD1. After removal of 6 bases from V and 3 bases from J, the junction contained 15 bases not matched to a gene. The CDR3 runs to 18 residues. Germline-derived CDR1 and CDR2 are KGHSH and LQKENI. As DNA, the CDR3 is TGTGCCAGCTCGCCCAACCCAGCGACAGGGGGCAAGACAGATACGCAGTATTTT. This encodes CASSPNPATGGKTDTQYF.

In its sample, this clonotype was seen once. This chain links TRBV11-2 with TRBJ2-2; 14 bases line up with TRBD2. This CDR3 has 17 residues. CDR1 and CDR2 (germline): SGHAT, FQNNGV. The V and J ends lost 6 bases and 4 bases, in that order; junction bases with no gene match: 7. CDR3 loop: CASRPGLAGARTGELFF. In DNA, the CDR3 is TGTGCCAGCAGGCCGGGACTAGCGGGAGCGCGCACCGGGGAGCTGTTTTTT.

This clonotype was detected only once. V is TRBV3-1 and J is TRBJ2-1; 13 nucleotides match TRBD2. The CDR3 is 18 amino acids. V shed 2 bases, J shed 6 bases, and the junction held 10 bases outside the gene matches. Germline CDR1 and CDR2: LGHDT and YNNKEL (reference sequence). The CDR3 coding sequence is TGTGCCAGCAGCCAACTAAGGAGTACTAGCGGGAGGGGCAATGAGCAGTTCTTC. Amino acids: CASSQLRSTSGRGNEQFF.

The V and J genes are TRBV12-3 or TRBV12-4 and TRBJ1-2, with D tentatively TRBD1 (5 bases). V was clipped by 7 bases and J by 6 bases, with 15 bases between them. This CDR3 comprises 13 residues. In DNA, the CDR3 is TGTGCCAGCACCTCTCGGGGGGTCGATGGCTACACCTTC. Its protein product is CASTSRGVDGYTF.

The chain couples TRBV15 to TRBJ2-1; D possibly uses TRBD1 or TRBD2 (5 bases each). CDR1 LNHNV and CDR2 YYDKDF come from the germline V gene (reference sequence). With 2 bases removed from V and 2 bases from J, the gap between germline ends came to 13 bases. CDR3 length: 16 residues. CDR3 sequence reads: CATSRPGTATYNEQFF. Written as DNA, the CDR3 is TGTGCCACCAGCAGACCCGGGACGGCTACCTACAATGAGCAGTTCTTC.

This clonotype has just a few counts. The rearrangement joins TRBV20-1 to TRBJ2-3, with TRBD2 matching 9 bases. From germline, CDR1 is DFQATT and CDR2 SNEGSKA (reference sequence). V shed 6 bases and J 0 bases; nucleotides not matched to a gene: 7. This CDR3 region has 15 residues. The CDR3 protein is CSAFGLALSTDTQYF. The DNA of the CDR3 is TGCAGTGCCTTCGGACTAGCGCTAAGCACAGATACGCAGTATTTT.

This rearrangement joins TRBV20-1 to TRBJ2-3; TRBD2 agrees at 7 bases. Germline CDR1 and CDR2: DFQATT and SNEGSKA (reference sequence). This CDR3 has 16 amino acids. Unmatched junction bases numbered 17, after V lost 6 bases and J lost 5 bases. DNA for the CDR3: TGCAGTGCCCTTCAACCTAGCGGATGGGGAGGAGATACGCAGTATTTT. This encodes CSALQPSGWGGDTQYF.

This rearrangement joins TRBV12-3 or TRBV12-4 to TRBJ1-2, with D possibly TRBD1 on 5 matching bases. V was cut by 4 bases and J by 4 bases, with 13 bases left in between. The CDR3 consists of 14 residues. Written as DNA, the CDR3 is TGTGCCAGCAGTTCCTTGGGACGGAGCTATGGCTACACCTTC. As protein: CASSSLGRSYGYTF.

The V and J genes are TRBV7-9 and TRBJ2-3; 9 nucleotides match TRBD2. This CDR3 comprises 15 residues. Looked up from germline, CDR1 is SEHNR and CDR2 is FQNEAQ (reference sequence). Trimming at V came to 3 bases and at J to 3 bases, leaving 4 bases not matched to a gene. The CDR3 nucleotides are TGTGCCAGCAGCTTTCCTAGCGGGATGACAGATACGCAGTATTTT. This codes for CASSFPSGMTDTQYF.